This TCR beta chain was identified in a study of T-cell reconstitution after alpha-beta-depleted transplantation in children. Study results and caveats: There were reportedly several hundred expanded graft clones from which alpha-beta T cells came about two months after transplant. One year after transplant, T-cell counts and diversity came mostly from newly produced T cells.

Unique molecular identifiers were built into the TCRbeta library. Using its own MiXCR run on the PCR reads, TCRdb lists one record per CDR3 protein. Among approximately 150,000 distinct CDR3 sequences listed, 8% to 10% were seen once. Germline V gene lookup returns CDR1 GTSNPN and CDR2 SVGIG (reference sequence). V was cut by 0 bases and J by 9 bases, with 12 bases left in between. The CDR3 runs to 14 residues. This clonotype has more than one count but fewer than ten. Antigen: not known. This receptor was taken from a female patient aged 2 to 10 who had a stem cell transplant for congenital amegakaryocytic thrombocytopenia, so the T cells may come from the graft donor. J is TRBJ1-6 and V is TRBV30; D is ambiguous. The starting material was PBMCs, mostly from graft donor cells, obtained 180 days after TCRalphabeta/CD19-depleted stem cell transplant. DNA of the CDR3: TGTGCCTGGAGTGTAACGCGGGGTAGTTCACCCCTCCACTTT. Protein sequence: CAWSVTRGSSPLHF.